Sequencing of this TCR beta chain was carried out in a study of human T cells and chemical hapten exposure (dated by TCRdb to about 2021). For the wider study: For sensitization, 2% DPC in acetone was applied to a 2 cm by 2 cm area of upper inner arm skin. Throughout the approximately 24-week study period, patients were also given weekly therapeutic DPC doses on the scalp. Patch testing was performed on the upper back with Finn chambers containing 0.01% DPC, and the patch tests were scored after 6 days according to International Contact Dermatitis Research Group standards. The patient cohort, mostly female, included alopecia areata with under or over 50% scalp involvement, alopecia totalis and alopecia universalis. Libraries were pooled for sequencing, and per-sample TCR yields varied mainly because of small differences in library volumes within the pool. Peripheral blood TCR repertoire changes were tracked in vivo in alopecia patients during primary and secondary sensitization to the hapten diphenylcyclopropenone (DPC). Patient blood was sampled pre-sensitization (week 0) and at 2, 6 and about 24 weeks after DPC sensitization. About 28 alopecia patients gave blood for TCR sequencing at one to four time points (pre-sensitization, 2, 6 and 24 weeks). The study at large found these results: Patch test score was positively correlated with the number of PT1 expanded TCRs, with significance at thresholds 8, 16 and 32 but not at 4. Significantly more large CDR3 similarity clusters were formed by expanded TCRs than by pre-sensitization or healthy control sets, consistent with antigen-driven responses. Because all patients had alopecia, a presumed autoimmune disease, the immune response of the patients might differ from that of healthy individuals. Repeated subsampling changed both the strength of the expansion versus patch-test correlation and the threshold at which that correlation became significant. The number of TCRs above 1 in 1000 frequency did not change with DPC sensitization; there was no evidence of global repertoire structure alterations.

Libraries were prepared through RACE. The sequencing machine was a NextSeq 500. During library preparation, unique molecular identifiers were attached to individual cDNA molecules so that TCRs could be counted quantitatively and reproducibly. Each blood RNA sample was used to sequence both TCR alpha and TCR beta chains. For the original study's pipeline: Samples had a median of roughly 99,000 TCRs, with a range from about 20,000 to 690,600. The Decombinator software suite was used to annotate the V, J and CDR3 of the TCR reads. Every sample was subsampled to the same number of TCRs (28,000) for the PS versus PT1 abundance plots. TCRs were defined as expanded if absent before sensitization and observed at least eight times at the 2-week time point. In-frame beta chains were kept once TCRdb had trimmed the public reads at Q25 with fastp and called clones with MiXCR. CDR3 protein duplicates are merged, each entry listing the most common genes and DNA. The V and J calls here are based on TCRdb, not the publication. Recorded for this sample are approximately 69,000 distinct CDR3 sequences; 10% to 13% of them occurred a single time. The ten largest clones represent around 7% of the sample.

The germline V gene supplies CDR1 SQVTM and CDR2 ANQGSEA. V gives up 8 bases and J gives up 8 bases, and the segment between their germline ends measures 15 bases. Its CDR3 holds 11 amino acids, cysteine through phenylalanine. CDR3 DNA is the only sequence kept; it has 33 bases, read in frame from the first base. This clonotype was picked up many times. Its recognized antigen is unknown. Within one base of it there is no much larger clone, and no base qualities were kept. Sample time point, as interpreted from the label and publication: patch test 2, 6 weeks after DPC sensitization. Explained via the paper, the treatment or condition label denotes: therapeutic diphenylcyclopropenone sensitization with weekly scalp DPC. Blood at each patch-test visit was drawn before the patch test was applied. Patients were considered eligible if aged 18 to 70, diagnosed with alopecia and deemed suitable for DPC therapy, and patients were excluded if pregnant. Total RNA was isolated from unfractionated whole blood collected in Tempus Blood RNA tubes.

Sequencing used whole blood, obtained in connection with sensitization to the hapten diphenylcyclopropenone (DPC). The TCR sequence derives from a woman between 45 and 60 years old with alopecia areata. Some clones in this sample may be carry-over from other donors' samples. The rearranged segments are TRBV29-1 and TRBJ1-1, and TRBD1 may be the D gene, going by 5 matching bases. CDR3 region: CSHNRGREAFF. In nucleotide form, the sequence is TGCAGCCACAATAGGGGCAGGGAAGCTTTCTTT. The variable domain in full, with residues beyond the CDR3 obtained from the reference TRBV29-1 and TRBJ1-1 genes, is SAVISQKPSRDICQRGTSLTIQCQVDSQVTMMFWYRQQPGQSLTLIATANQGSEATYESGFVIDKFPISRPNLTFSTLTVSNMSPEDSSIYLCSHNRGREAFFGQGTRLTVV.